The present TCR beta chain was sequenced within a study of T cell responses to AZD1222 COVID-19 vaccine. V lost 5 bases to trimming and J lost 10 bases; unmatched junction nucleotides: 7. This CDR3 region has 13 residues. Germline V CDR1 and CDR2: KGHDR, SFDVKD. Study-wide results and caveats: Spike-specific TCR depth and breadth grew after two AZD1222 doses. Spike regions recognized by vaccine-associated CD4 TCRs spanned the protein, led by 160-218 and 743-854.

Sequenced by immunoSEQ multiplex PCR; TCRdb stores in-frame clones only, minus some. The sample has fewer than 120,000 clones; roughly 92% are singletons. On this clone itself: The target antigen is unknown.

This clonotype was sampled from an adult who received the AZD1222 COVID-19 vaccine. The sequencing here drew on peripheral blood, taken 28 days after the second AZD1222 dose. The rearrangement joins TRBV24-1 to TRBJ2-1, with 7 bases that match TRBD1. In DNA form, the CDR3 reads TGTGCCACCAGTGCCCCGACAGGGACCGAGCAGTTCTTC. It is translated as CATSAPTGTEQFF.